This TCR beta chain was profiled in a study of CD4 T cells in relation to SARS-CoV-2 and coronaviruses (dated by TCRdb to about 2021). For the wider study: The ViraFEST assay cultured PBMCs with antigen for roughly 11 days, then sequenced TCR beta CDR3s to find antigen-specific clonal expansions. An HIV-1 Nef peptide pool or a no-peptide culture served as the negative reference condition. HLA restriction was mapped for shared crossreactive spike epitopes using patient-derived lymphoblastoid cell lines. The study assessed, at the TCR clonotype level, memory CD4+ T cell crossreactivity between SARS-CoV-2 and common cold coronavirus spike proteins. The Adaptive Biotechnologies TCR-sequencing kit was used to sequence samples from three pre-COVID donors and the naive versus memory experiments, while other data came from Illumina-based sequencing. For other donors in the study, expansion assays were sequenced with a different, Illumina-based TCR-beta assay.

The library relied on the immunoSEQ multiplex PCR assay. Per the source publication's procedure: During preprocessing, nonproductive sequences were discarded, as were any CDR3s that did not begin with C, did not end with F or W, or were shorter than 7 amino acids. The MANAFEST web app identified antigen-specific clonotypes based on expansion compared with the reference and other culture wells. A clone counted as positive if significantly expanded in 2 of 3 replicate wells versus the reference culture at FDR below 0.05. A further requirement for positive clones was significant expansion compared with all other tandem wells, along with an odds ratio above 5. CDR3 homology was quantified as pairwise Levenshtein distance, calculated with the stringdist R package after three terminal residues were trimmed from each end. Imported from immuneACCESS, the table was reduced by TCRdb to in-frame sequences with V and J called. These copies leave out some clones; in studies compared against another copy, an unresolved V gene accounts for under half, and the cause of the remainder is not known. D and trimming were read from the DNA, whereas the V and J calls and clone size are those reported in that table. The sample table records 20,000 or so clones; around 72% of these occur just once. Together, the top ten hold less than 20% of the sample.

CD4+ T cells from unexposed donors were collected before the COVID-19 pandemic (2011-2018). After around eleven days of culture, CD4+ T cells were isolated with the EasySep CD4+ T cell isolation kit. As cell number allowed, CD4+ T cells from unexposed donors were tested for reactivity to SARS-CoV-2 S and N and to four common cold coronavirus spike pools. Each well received two million PBMCs, cultured in IMDM supplemented with approximately 5.2% human AB serum and 9.5 to 10 IU/ml IL-2. Half of the culture medium was replaced with fresh IL-2-containing medium on days 3 and 7. In general, triplicate replicate wells were used for every peptide culture condition. Leukapheresis product for the unexposed donors was purchased commercially. Ficoll-Paque PLUS gradient centrifugation was used to isolate PBMCs from either whole blood or leukapheresis product. PBMCs were either cryopreserved at -140°C or used fresh in the expansion assay. The QIAamp Micro DNA Kit was used to extract genomic DNA from the CD4+ T cells.

V is trimmed back by 0 bases and J by 5 bases, and the junction contains 11 bases that no gene match accounts for. Measured from the cysteine to the phenylalanine, the CDR3 is 17 residues long. Only CDR3 DNA is held: 51 bases, read in frame from base 1. The germline V gene gives CDR1 as SGHRS and CDR2 as YFSETQ. Broad study findings and their caveats: Crossreactivity analysis was centred on spike protein, so crossreactivity against other viral proteins was not assessed. Small numbers of patients and of tested TCRs limited the study. Memory CD4+ clonotypes crossrecognizing SARS-CoV-2 and at least one common cold coronavirus spike were found in 60% to 70% of donors. Significantly weaker SARS-CoV-2-driven expansion was shown by crossreactive clones than by monoreactive clones, consistent with antigenic imprinting. No donor contributed both pre-pandemic and post-infection samples, which limited tracing the source of pre-existing responses.

This clone has a handful of counts. Its antigen is currently not known. No much larger clone exists at a distance of one base, and base qualities are not known. The sequence derives from a human donor in good health. Sequenced material: CD4+ T cells from PBMCs, cultured in vitro. The chain joins TRBV5-1 to TRBJ2-1; 7 middle bases align to TRBD2. The DNA sequence is given as TGCGCCAGCAGCTTGGGGGGGAGCGGGATAGGAAACAATGAGCAGTTCTTC. Translated, it reads CASSLGGSGIGNNEQFF.